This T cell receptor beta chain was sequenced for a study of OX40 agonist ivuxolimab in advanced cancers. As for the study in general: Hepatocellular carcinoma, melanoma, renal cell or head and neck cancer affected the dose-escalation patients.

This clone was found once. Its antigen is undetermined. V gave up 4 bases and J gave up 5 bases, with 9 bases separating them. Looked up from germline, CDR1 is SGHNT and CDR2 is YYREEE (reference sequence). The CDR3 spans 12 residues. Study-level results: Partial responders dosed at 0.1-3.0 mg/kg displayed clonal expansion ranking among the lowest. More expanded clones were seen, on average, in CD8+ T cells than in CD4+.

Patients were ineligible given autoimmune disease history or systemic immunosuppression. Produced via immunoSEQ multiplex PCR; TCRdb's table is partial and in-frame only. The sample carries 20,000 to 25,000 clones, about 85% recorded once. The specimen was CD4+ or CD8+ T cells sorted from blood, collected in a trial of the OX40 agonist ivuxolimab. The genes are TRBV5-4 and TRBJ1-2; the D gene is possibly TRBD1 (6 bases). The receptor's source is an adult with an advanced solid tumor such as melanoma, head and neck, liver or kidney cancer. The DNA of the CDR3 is TGTGCCAGCAGCCCCGGACAGTATGGCTACACCTTC. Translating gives CASSPGQYGYTF.